The clone carrying this TCR beta chain was observed a single time. The source of the sample is a study of shared clonotypes between healthy human individuals. Donors included only healthy HIV-negative adults lacking recent acute infections or vaccinations. Using immunoSEQ multiplex PCR, the repertoire was profiled, and TCRdb retains in-frame clones only, with some absent. The sample has about 2.3 million clones, about 90% seen once. The length of the CDR3 is 14 residues. The ends were cut back, 3 bases at V and 6 bases at J, with 12 bases in the middle. Germline V gives CDR1 KGHSH, CDR2 LQKENI. V gene TRBV18 combines with J gene TRBJ2-1; perhaps TRBD2 as D (6 bases). The source is a man aged 18 to 30 in good health. Some clones in this sample may be carry-over from other donors' samples. The source material was naive CD4+ T cells from PBMCs. Noted subset: CD45RA+ positively selected. DNA for the CDR3: TGTGCCAGCTCACCGGCGACTAGTGGCAATGAGCAGTTCTTC. Residues: CASSPATSGNEQFF.